This entry is about one TCR beta chain. The antigen is undetermined. These data originate in a study of a mutant IDH1 vaccine in newly diagnosed glioma. Turning to the study itself: Vaccines were first given 4-6 weeks after radiotherapy alone, or with temozolomide cycles.

J lost 2 bases, V lost 3 bases, and 2 bases had no gene match. Per the germline V gene, CDR1 is SGHTA and CDR2 is FQGNSA. The CDR3 runs to 14 residues. TCRdb's copy holds only in-frame clones and misses some; the assay was immunoSEQ multiplex PCR. The repertoire has tens of thousands of clones, 60% to 75% of them found once; the top ten carry roughly 10%. Time point indicated: week 47, end of study. Alongside topical imiquimod, each dose of vaccine comprised 300 ug of mutant IDH1 20-mer peptide. Donor diagnoses consisted of new WHO grade 3 or 4 IDH1-mutant, ATRX-lost astrocytomas. The sequencing used PBMCs, collected from a glioma patient whose treatment included an IDH1 peptide vaccine. The J gene is TRBJ2-3, the V gene TRBV7-2; 7 bases agree with TRBD2. The source of this sequence is a man aged 35 to 55 with glioma. CDR3 sequence reads: CASSFSGITDTQYF. The CDR3 region has the DNA TGTGCCAGCAGCTTCAGCGGGATCACAGATACGCAGTATTTT.